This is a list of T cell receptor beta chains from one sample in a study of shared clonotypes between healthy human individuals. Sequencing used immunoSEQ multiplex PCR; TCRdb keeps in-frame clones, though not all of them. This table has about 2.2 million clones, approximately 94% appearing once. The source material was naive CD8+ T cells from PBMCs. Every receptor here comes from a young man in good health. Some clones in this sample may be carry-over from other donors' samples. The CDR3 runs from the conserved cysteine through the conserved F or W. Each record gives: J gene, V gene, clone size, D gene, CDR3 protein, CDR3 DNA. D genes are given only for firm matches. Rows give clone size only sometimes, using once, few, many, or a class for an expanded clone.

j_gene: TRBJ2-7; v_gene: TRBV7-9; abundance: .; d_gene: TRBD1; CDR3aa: CASSPRRQGIEYEQYF; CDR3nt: TGTGCCAGCAGCCCCCGAAGACAGGGGATTGAGTACGAGCAGTACTTC
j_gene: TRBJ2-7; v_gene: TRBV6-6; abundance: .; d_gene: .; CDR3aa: CASSYDYEQYF; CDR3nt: TGTGCCAGCAGTTACGACTACGAGCAGTACTTC
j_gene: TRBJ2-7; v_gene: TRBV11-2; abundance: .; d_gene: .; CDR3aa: CASSLIRDLSHEQYF; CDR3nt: TGTGCCAGCAGCTTAATCAGGGATCTAAGCCACGAGCAGTACTTC
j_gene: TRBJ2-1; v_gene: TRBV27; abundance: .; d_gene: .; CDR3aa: CASRTRGNEQFF; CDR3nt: TGTGCCAGCAGAACGAGAGGGAATGAGCAGTTCTTC
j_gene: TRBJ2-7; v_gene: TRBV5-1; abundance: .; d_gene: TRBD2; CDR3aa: CASSWRGSGSGPSYEQYF; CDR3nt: TGCGCCAGCAGCTGGAGGGGTAGCGGGAGCGGCCCCTCCTACGAGCAGTACTTC
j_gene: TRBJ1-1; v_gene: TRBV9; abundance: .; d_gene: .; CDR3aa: CASSEGTSMNTEAFF; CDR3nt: TGTGCCAGCAGCGAAGGGACGTCCATGAACACTGAAGCTTTCTTT
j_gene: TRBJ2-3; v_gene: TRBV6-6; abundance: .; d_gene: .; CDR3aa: CASSYSGGLNTQYF; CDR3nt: TGTGCCAGCAGTTACTCGGGCGGCCTAAATACGCAGTATTTT
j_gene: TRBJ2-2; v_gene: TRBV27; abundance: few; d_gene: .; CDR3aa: CASSRTGNTGELFF; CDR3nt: TGTGCCAGCAGCCGAACGGGGAACACCGGGGAGCTGTTTTTT
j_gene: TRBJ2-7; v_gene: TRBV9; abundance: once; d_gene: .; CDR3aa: CASSPQDRNYEQYF; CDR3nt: TGTGCCAGCAGCCCTCAAGACAGAAACTACGAGCAGTACTTC
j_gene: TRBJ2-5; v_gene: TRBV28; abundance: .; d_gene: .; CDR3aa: CASSFGVYPYF; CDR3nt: TGTGCCAGCAGTTTTGGGGTATATCCGTACTTC
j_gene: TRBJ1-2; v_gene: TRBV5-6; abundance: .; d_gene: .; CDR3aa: CASSLVQGYGYTF; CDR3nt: TGTGCCAGCAGCTTGGTTCAGGGCTATGGCTACACCTTC
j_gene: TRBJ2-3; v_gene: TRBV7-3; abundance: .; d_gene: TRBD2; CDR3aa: CASSLTAPDGRDTDTQYF; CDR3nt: TGTGCCAGCAGCTTAACCGCCCCCGACGGGAGGGATACAGATACGCAGTATTTT
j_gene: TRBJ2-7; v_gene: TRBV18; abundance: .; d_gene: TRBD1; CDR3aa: CASSLTPRDRSYEQYF; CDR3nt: TGTGCCAGCTCGCTCACTCCCCGGGACAGAAGCTACGAGCAGTACTTC
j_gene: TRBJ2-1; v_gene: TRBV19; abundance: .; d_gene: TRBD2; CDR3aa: CASIGGLAGFNEQFF; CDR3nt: TGTGCCAGTATCGGCGGACTAGCGGGTTTCAATGAGCAGTTCTTC
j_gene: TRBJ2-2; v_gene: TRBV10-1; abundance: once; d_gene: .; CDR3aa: CASSESGTGELFF; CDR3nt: TGCGCCAGCAGTGAGTCTGGGACCGGGGAGCTGTTTTTT
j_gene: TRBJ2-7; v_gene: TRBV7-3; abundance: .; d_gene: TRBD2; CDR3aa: CASSLGLAYEQYF; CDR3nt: TGTGCCAGCAGCTTGGGACTAGCCTACGAGCAGTACTTC
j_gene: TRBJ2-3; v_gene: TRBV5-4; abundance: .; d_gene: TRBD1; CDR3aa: CASSEGQGITDTQYF; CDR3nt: TGTGCCAGCAGCGAGGGACAGGGGATCACAGATACGCAGTATTTT
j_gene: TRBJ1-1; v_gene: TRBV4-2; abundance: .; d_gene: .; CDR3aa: CASSPQAGLNTEAFF; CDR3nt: TGTGCCAGCAGCCCTCAAGCAGGGCTAAACACTGAAGCTTTCTTT
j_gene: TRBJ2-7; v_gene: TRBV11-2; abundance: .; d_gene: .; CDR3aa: CASSWDFYEQYF; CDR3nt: TGTGCCAGCAGCTGGGACTTTTACGAGCAGTACTTC
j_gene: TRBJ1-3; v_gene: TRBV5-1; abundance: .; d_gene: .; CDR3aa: CASSWTDAGNTIYF; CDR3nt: TGCGCCAGCAGCTGGACAGATGCTGGAAACACCATATATTTT
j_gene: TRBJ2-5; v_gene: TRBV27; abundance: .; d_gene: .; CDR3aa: CASSSNPLGTQYF; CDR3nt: TGTGCCAGCAGTTCCAACCCCTTGGGGACCCAGTACTTC
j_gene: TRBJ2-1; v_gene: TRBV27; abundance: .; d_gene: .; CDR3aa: CASSLGQPRNSYNEQFF; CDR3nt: TGTGCCAGCAGTCTTGGGCAACCCCGGAACTCCTACAATGAGCAGTTCTTC
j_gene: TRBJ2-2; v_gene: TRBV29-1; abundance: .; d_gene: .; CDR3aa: CSVVSGNTGELFF; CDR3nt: TGCAGCGTCGTTAGCGGGAACACCGGGGAGCTGTTTTTT
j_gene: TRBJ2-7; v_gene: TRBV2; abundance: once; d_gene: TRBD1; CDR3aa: CASSEGPGGSYEQYF; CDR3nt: TGTGCCAGCAGTGAAGGGCCAGGGGGCTCCTACGAGCAGTACTTC
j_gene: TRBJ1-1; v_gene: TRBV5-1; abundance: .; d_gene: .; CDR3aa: CASSTTGEAFF; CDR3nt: TGCGCCAGCAGCACCACAGGGGAAGCTTTCTTT
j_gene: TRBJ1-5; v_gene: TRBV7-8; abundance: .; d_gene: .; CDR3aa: CASSLAAEPQHF; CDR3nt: TGTGCCAGCAGCCTGGCCGCGGAGCCCCAGCATTTT
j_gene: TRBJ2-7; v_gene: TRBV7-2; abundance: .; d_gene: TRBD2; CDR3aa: CASSYLGLPYEQYF; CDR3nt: TGTGCCAGCAGCTACCTGGGACTACCCTACGAGCAGTACTTC
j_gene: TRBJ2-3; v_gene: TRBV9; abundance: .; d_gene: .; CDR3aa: CASSVKGQTSTDTQYF; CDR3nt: TGTGCCAGCAGCGTAAAGGGGCAGACTAGCACAGATACGCAGTATTTT
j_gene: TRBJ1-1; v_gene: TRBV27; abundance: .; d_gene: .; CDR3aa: CASSSGGNTEAFF; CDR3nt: TGTGCCAGCAGTTCAGGTGGAAACACTGAAGCTTTCTTT
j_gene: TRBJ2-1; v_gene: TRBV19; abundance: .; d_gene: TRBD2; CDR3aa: CASSIMVGGPNEQFF; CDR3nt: TGTGCCAGTAGTATAATGGTGGGAGGGCCAAATGAGCAGTTCTTC
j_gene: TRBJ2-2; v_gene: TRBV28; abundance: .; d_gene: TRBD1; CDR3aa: CASSQLQGSGELFF; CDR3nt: TGTGCCAGCAGTCAATTACAGGGGTCCGGGGAGCTGTTTTTT
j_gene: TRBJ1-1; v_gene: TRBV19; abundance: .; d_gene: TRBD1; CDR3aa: CASSARTGGYTEAFF; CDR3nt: TGTGCCAGTAGTGCGCGGACAGGGGGATACACTGAAGCTTTCTTT
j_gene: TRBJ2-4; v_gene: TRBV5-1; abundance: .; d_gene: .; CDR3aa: CASRSLESSGKNIQYF; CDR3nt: TGCGCCAGCAGATCCCTAGAATCATCCGGCAAAAACATTCAGTACTTC
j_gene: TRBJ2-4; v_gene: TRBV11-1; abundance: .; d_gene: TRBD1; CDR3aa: CASSSHMDRGLGNIQYF; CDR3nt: TGTGCCAGCAGCTCGCATATGGACAGGGGGCTGGGAAACATTCAGTACTTC
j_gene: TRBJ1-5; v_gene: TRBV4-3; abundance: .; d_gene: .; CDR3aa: CASSQTSYGREPQHF; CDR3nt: TGCGCCAGCAGCCAGACCTCTTACGGGCGAGAGCCCCAGCATTTT
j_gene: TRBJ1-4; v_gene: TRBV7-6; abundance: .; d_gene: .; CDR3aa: CASSPLRGGFEKLFF; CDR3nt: TGTGCCAGCAGCCCTCTCCGAGGGGGGTTCGAAAAACTGTTTTTT
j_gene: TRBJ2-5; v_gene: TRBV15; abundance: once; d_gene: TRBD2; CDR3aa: CATSIRLAGQETQYF; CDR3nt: TGTGCCACCAGCATCCGACTAGCGGGTCAAGAGACCCAGTACTTC
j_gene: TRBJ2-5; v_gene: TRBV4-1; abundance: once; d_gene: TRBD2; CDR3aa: CASRGVAGGTSTQETQYF; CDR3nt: TGCGCCAGCAGGGGGGTGGCGGGAGGGACTTCGACCCAAGAGACCCAGTACTTC
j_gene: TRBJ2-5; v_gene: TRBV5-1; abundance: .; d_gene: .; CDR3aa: CASSLGALQETQYF; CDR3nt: TGCGCCAGCAGCTTGGGGGCGTTGCAAGAGACCCAGTACTTC
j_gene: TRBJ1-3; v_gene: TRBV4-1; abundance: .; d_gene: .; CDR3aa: CASSQDPTASGNTIYF; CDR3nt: TGCGCCAGCAGCCAAGACCCGACGGCCTCTGGAAACACCATATATTTT